The 16 T cell receptor beta chains below come from one sample, sequenced in a study of T-cell reconstitution after alpha-beta-depleted transplantation in children. This sample's TCRbeta library carried unique molecular identifier barcodes. TCRdb ran MiXCR on the PCR reads and lists one entry per CDR3 protein. The sample yields a few hundred thousand distinct CDR3 sequences, approximately 9.7% seen once. Sequencing was performed on PBMCs from the stem cell graft donor, taken from the stem cell graft. The origin of the receptors is a human donor who donated a stem cell graft to a child with SCID.

This chain uses TRBV7-2 with TRBJ2-3; D uncertain. V was shortened by 2 bases and J by 0 bases, with 6 bases between the two germline ends. This CDR3 is 14 amino acids long. CDR1 is SGHTA and CDR2 is FQGNSA in the germline V gene. The CDR3 is CASSLLRSTDTQYF. The DNA of the CDR3 is TGTGCCAGCAGCTTATTGCGTAGCACAGATACGCAGTATTTT.

This clonotype appeared many times. V gene TRBV12-3 or TRBV12-4 combines with J gene TRBJ2-1; 7 nucleotides line up with TRBD1. With 7 bases clipped from V and 9 bases from J, the junction kept 6 bases outside the gene matches. The CDR3 has 12 residues. The CDR3 region has the DNA TGTGCCAGCACCTTAGGACAGGTTGAGCAGTTCTTC. Its protein is CASTLGQVEQFF.

The J gene is TRBJ2-1, the V gene TRBV27; D might be TRBD2 (5 bases). This CDR3 is 14 amino acids long. The germline V gene has CDR1 MNHEY and CDR2 SMNVEV (reference sequence). Deletions cut 3 bases from V and 9 bases from J, with 15 bases between. The CDR3 bases are TGTGCCAGCAGTTTGTCGCTAGCTCGGGGTGAGCAGTTCTTC. Protein sequence: CASSLSLARGEQFF.

This clonotype was observed a few times. This chain links TRBV25-1 with TRBJ2-3; D gene ambiguous. Per the germline V gene, CDR1 is MGHDK and CDR2 is SYGVNS. The CDR3 is 14 residues long. Trimming left V 2 bases short and J 0 bases short, with 6 bases between. The CDR3 reads CASSELSSTDTQYF. The DNA of the CDR3 is TGTGCCAGCAGTGAACTATCTAGCACAGATACGCAGTATTTT. The variable domain in full, with the rest retrieved from reference TRBV25-1 and TRBJ2-3, is EADIYQTPRYLVIGTGKKITLECSQTMGHDKMYWYQQDPGMELHLIHYSYGVNSTEKGDLSSESTVSRIRTEHFPLTLESARPSHTSQYLCASSELSSTDTQYFGPGTRLTVL.

In its sample, this clonotype was seen many times. This chain connects TRBV2 to TRBJ1-1; no clear D. The CDR3 is 13 amino acids. Trimming left V 7 bases short and J 0 bases short, with 9 bases between. Germline V gene data show CDR1 as SNHLY and CDR2 as FYNNEI. For the CDR3, the DNA is TGTGCCAGCAACGCGGATATGAACACTGAAGCTTTCTTT. Protein product: CASNADMNTEAFF.

V gene TRBV7-2 combines with J gene TRBJ2-3; D might be TRBD2 (6 bases). With 4 bases removed from V and 2 bases from J, the gap between germline ends came to 16 bases. CDR3 size: 16 residues. Looked up from germline, CDR1 is SGHTA and CDR2 is FQGNSA. The CDR3 DNA reads as TGTGCCAGCAGCTCCCCGGAGGGGCGGTCCACAGATACGCAGTATTTT. This translates into CASSSPEGRSTDTQYF.

This clonotype showed up many times. The J gene is TRBJ1-6, the V gene TRBV27, with 7 bases aligning to TRBD1. There are 16 residues in the CDR3. Unmatched junction bases numbered 5, after V lost 6 bases and J lost 0 bases. Germline lookup yields CDR1 MNHEY and CDR2 SMNVEV (reference sequence). CDR3 loop: CASRGDSRSYNSPLHF. The CDR3 bases are TGTGCCAGCAGGGGGGACAGTCGCTCCTATAATTCACCCCTCCACTTT.

Many counts were recorded for this clonotype. The V gene is TRBV6-5, the J gene TRBJ2-7; 10 nucleotides agree with TRBD1. CDR1 and CDR2 (germline): MNHEY, SVGAGI. The J segment lost 2 bases and the V segment lost 0 bases, leaving 10 bases of the junction unmatched. The CDR3 length is 18 residues. For the CDR3, the DNA is TGTGCCAGCAGTTACTCGAAACAGGGACAGGGGCTCACCTACGAGCAGTACTTC. Translation: CASSYSKQGQGLTYEQYF.

In its sample, this clonotype was seen a few times. This rearrangement joins TRBV9 to TRBJ2-2; D remains unclear. This CDR3 comprises 13 residues. CDR1 SGDLS and CDR2 YYNGEE come from the germline V gene. V was clipped by 4 bases and J by 6 bases, with 10 bases between them. The CDR3 loop is CASSPGLAGELFF. For the CDR3, the DNA is TGTGCCAGCAGCCCCGGGTTGGCCGGGGAGCTGTTTTTT.

The table lists this clonotype with many counts. The rearrangement uses TRBV5-5 and TRBJ1-2, with D perhaps matching TRBD1 (6 bases). The germline V gene encodes CDR1 SGHKS and CDR2 YYEKEE (reference sequence). Between the trimmed V and J ends, which lost 2 bases and 2 bases, there was a span of 13 bases. The CDR3 has 15 residues. The CDR3 nucleotides read TGTGCCAGCAGCTTTGCCACAGGGACGAACTATGGCTACACCTTC. Translation gives CASSFATGTNYGYTF.

This clonotype was seen at least ten times. The genes are TRBV5-1 and TRBJ1-1; 7 nucleotides agree with TRBD1. The CDR3 loop spans 11 amino acids. Per the germline V gene, CDR1 is SGHRS and CDR2 is YFSETQ. V was clipped by 4 bases and J by 7 bases; unmatched bases: 1. CDR3 protein: CASSRDSEAFF. For the CDR3, the DNA is TGCGCCAGCAGCCGGGACAGTGAAGCTTTCTTT.

This clonotype was found many times. J is TRBJ2-7 and V is TRBV7-2; D is uncertain. This CDR3 is built from 14 residues. The ends were cut back, 1 base at V and 0 bases at J, with 7 bases in the middle. CDR1 and CDR2 from the germline V gene are SGHTA and FQGNSA. CDR3 nucleotide sequence: TGTGCCAGCAGCTTAGTTTTGATCTCCTACGAGCAGTACTTC. This sequence encodes CASSLVLISYEQYF.

This clonotype was counted many times. The V gene is TRBV11-2, the J gene TRBJ1-3; maybe TRBD1 (6 bases). The CDR3 contains 18 residues. The V end was cut by 1 base, the J end by 4 bases, with 20 bases between. The germline V gene encodes CDR1 SGHAT and CDR2 FQNNGV. This CDR3 is CASSLVPPPTGSGNTIYF. CDR3 sequence (DNA): TGTGCCAGCAGCTTAGTTCCCCCTCCTACAGGGTCAGGAAACACCATATATTTT.

This clonotype was found a few times. The rearrangement links TRBV7-2 to TRBJ1-4, with 7 nucleotides matching TRBD1. With 5 bases clipped from V and 5 bases from J, the junction kept 2 bases outside the gene matches. The CDR3 covers 13 residues. The germline CDR1 and CDR2 sequences are SGHTA and FQGNSA. The CDR3 region is CASSKDRNEKLFF. For the CDR3, the DNA is TGTGCCAGCAGCAAGGACAGGAATGAAAAACTGTTTTTT.

This clonotype was picked up many times. The chain uses TRBV5-1 and TRBJ2-7; weak D call: TRBD1 (6 bases). Between the trimmed V and J ends, which lost 4 bases and 1 base, there was a span of 15 bases. The CDR3 sequence is 15 residues long. CDR1 is SGHRS, CDR2 YFSETQ, per germline. DNA of the CDR3: TGCGCCAGCAGCCAATCGCCGGGACATTCCTACGAGCAGTACTTC. Translating gives CASSQSPGHSYEQYF.

The sample holds many counts of this clonotype. The chain links TRBV2 to TRBJ1-2; no firm D call. Germline values: CDR1 SNHLY, CDR2 FYNNEI. CDR3 length equals 15 residues. V was shortened by 0 bases and J by 2 bases, with 10 bases between the two germline ends. The CDR3 coding sequence is TGTGCCAGCAGTGAAGCCTGGCAGTCGAACTATGGCTACACCTTC. It encodes CASSEAWQSNYGYTF.